This T cell receptor beta chain was identified in a study of vaccination effects on CD4 cells after COVID-19 (dated by TCRdb to between 2021 and 2022). In the study overall: Across the study, the median time from the second dose to post-vaccine sampling was 72 days (range 14 to 241). The Oncomine TCR Beta short-read assay on an Illumina iSeq 100 was used to sequence cultures from other donors in the study. A total of 9 to 11 COVID-19 convalescent patients and several SARS-CoV-2-naive healthy vaccine recipients were included in the full study. SARS-CoV-2 spike-specific CD4+ TCR repertoires were compared before and after mRNA vaccination in COVID-19 convalescent patients and in infection-naive vaccine recipients.

Notes on this clone: Its antigen has not been determined. Nothing much larger sits one base from this clone, and base qualities are not available.

Compared with germline, V lacks 2 bases and J lacks 9 bases; bases without a gene match: 12. CDR1 and CDR2, looked up from the germline V gene, are KGHSH and LQKENI. The CDR3 measures 16 amino acids from cysteine to phenylalanine. Just the 48-base CDR3 DNA is kept, in frame starting at base 1. In the ViraFEST assay, PBMC were stimulated with viral peptide pools, and TCR sequencing was then used to find antigen-specific CD4+ T cell clonotypes based on their expansion. After about 9 days of culture, CD4+ T cells were isolated with the EasySep CD4+ T cell isolation kit. Each participant received two doses of an mRNA SARS-CoV-2 vaccine, either BNT162b2 or mRNA-1273. The absence of prior SARS-CoV-2 infection in healthy vaccine recipients was confirmed by negative nucleocapsid antibodies before and after vaccination. Each well held 1.5 million to 2 million PBMC cultured in IMDM containing about 5.5% human AB serum, 10 IU/ml IL-2 and gentamicin, along with around 9.1 ug/ml peptides. On days 3 and 7, half of the culture medium was replaced with fresh IL-2-containing medium. Each peptide stimulation condition was cultured in triplicate wells unless otherwise noted. Using Ficoll-Paque Plus gradient centrifugation, PBMC were separated from whole blood and then either used fresh or cryopreserved at -140C. Overlapping peptide pools spanned the spike proteins of SARS-CoV-2 and the common cold coronaviruses HCoV-NL63, HCoV-OC43 and HCoV-229E. Genomic DNA was extracted from cultured CD4+ T cells with the QIAamp micro DNA kit.

Libraries were built with the immunoSEQ multiplex PCR assay. DNA from the CD4+ T cells that had been cultured and isolated underwent TCR beta CDR3 sequencing. The authors' analysis ran thus. Non-productive TCR sequences were removed, reads were trimmed to the CDR3 region, and CDR3s of at least 7 amino acids were retained. Antigen-specific clonotypes were identified using the MANAFEST web app by comparison of expansion in peptide wells against reference cultures. To be called positive, a clone needed expansion at FDR<0.05 compared with the reference and with all other wells, an odds ratio greater than 5, and a frequency greater than 0.1% in two replicate wells. A clonotype was called cross-reactive if it was significantly expanded both in SARS-CoV-2 spike wells and in at least one common cold coronavirus spike condition. Using the stringdist R package, CDR3 similarity was measured by Levenshtein distance, and unrooted trees were constructed with ape in R 3.6.1. TCRdb took this table from immuneACCESS and kept in-frame rearrangements with V and J called. Such tables lack part of the clones; where checked against another copy, unresolved V genes explain under half of the gap, and the rest is unexplained. The DNA gave D and trimming, while V, J and clone size come from that table. The sample table lists about 20,000 clones, 55% to 85% of them with a count of one. The ten largest clones represent roughly 10% of the sample.

The full study reports these points: Among healthy vaccine recipients, nearly all vaccine-induced clones were SARS-CoV-2 mono-reactive, and just 1 of 255 was cross-reactive with common cold coronaviruses. Limitations of the study were the small number of convalescent patients and the absence of early post-infection timepoints. Marked clonal contraction was observed in both infection-induced and vaccine-induced clones at late post-vaccination timepoints, consistent with waning T cell responses.

The V gene is TRBV18 and the J gene is TRBJ2-1; 8 bases in the junction line up with TRBD2. Sequences were derived from CD4+ T cells from PBMCs cultured with HCoV-NL63 spike peptides, sampled after COVID-19 vaccination. This sample's cell subset or site label indicates: HCoV-NL63 spike overlapping peptide pool stimulation. The receptor's source is a human donor who received a COVID-19 vaccine. The DNA sequence is TGTGCCAGCTCACCAGCTGGCGGGGGGAGTGGAAGTGAGCAGTTCTTC. It codes for CASSPAGGGSGSEQFF.